This T cell receptor (beta chain) was sequenced for a study of shared clonotypes between healthy human individuals. Recent vaccinations or acute infections were absent in the healthy HIV-negative adult donors. With V trimmed by 7 bases and J by 2 bases, 4 bases remained unmatched. Germline loops: CDR1 SGHRS, CDR2 YFSETQ. CDR3 length equals 13 residues. Only one count was recorded for this clone. Sequencing used immunoSEQ multiplex PCR; TCRdb keeps in-frame clones, though not all of them. The sample holds 1,100,000 or so clones, 78% seen once. The material sequenced was memory CD4+ T cells from PBMCs. Stated subset: CD45RA-negative fraction. This rearrangement joins TRBV5-1 to TRBJ2-3, with 7 bases fitting TRBD2. The TCR sequence derives from a man between 18 and 35 years old in good health. Some clones in this sample may be carry-over from other donors' samples. CDR3 DNA sequence: TGCGCCAGCGCTAGCGGAATCACAGATACGCAGTATTTT. The encoded protein is CASASGITDTQYF.